The source of this T cell receptor beta chain is a study of blood T cell repertoires in COVID-19. The table came from immunoSEQ multiplex PCR; TCRdb's copy has only in-frame clones and leaves some out. Counted here are about 330,000 clones, roughly 87% occurring once; the ten biggest clones make up roughly 0.94%. The participants were between about 18 and 90 years old and came from about two dozen US areas. Categorization into cohorts depended on clinical history that participants reported. Two consecutive negative NP/OP PCR tests, clearance, or resolved symptoms defined Cohort 3 recovery. Germline CDR1 is MDHEN and CDR2 is SYDVKM. V shed 5 bases, J shed 3 bases, and the junction held 12 bases outside the gene matches. This CDR3 has 17 amino acids.

This TCR derives from a woman in her twenties or thirties who had recovered from COVID-19. Sequenced: PBMCs or T cells enriched from blood (not recorded which). V usage is TRBV28 and J usage is TRBJ1-1; TRBD1 aligns across 10 bases. CDR3 in DNA: TGTGCCAGCAGTCCGACCATGGGGACAGGGGAAGACACTGAAGCTTTCTTT. Protein product: CASSPTMGTGEDTEAFF.